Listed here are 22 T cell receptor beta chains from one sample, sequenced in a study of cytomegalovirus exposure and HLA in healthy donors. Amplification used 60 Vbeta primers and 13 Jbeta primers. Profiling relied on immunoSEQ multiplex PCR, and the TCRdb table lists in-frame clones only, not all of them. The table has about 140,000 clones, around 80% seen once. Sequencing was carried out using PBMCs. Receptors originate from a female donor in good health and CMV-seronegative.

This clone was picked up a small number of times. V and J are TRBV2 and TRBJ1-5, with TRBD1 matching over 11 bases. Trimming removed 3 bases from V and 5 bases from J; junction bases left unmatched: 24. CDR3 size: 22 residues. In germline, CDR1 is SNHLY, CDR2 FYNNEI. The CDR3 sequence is CASSDPLRERDRGVRLDQPQHF. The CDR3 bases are TGTGCCAGCAGTGACCCCCTCCGGGAGAGGGACAGGGGGGTGCGGTTGGATCAGCCCCAGCATTTT. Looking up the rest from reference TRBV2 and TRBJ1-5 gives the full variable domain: EPEVTQTPSHQVTQMGQEVILRCVPISNHLYFYWYRQILGQKVEFLVSFYNNEISEKSEIFDDQFSVERPDGSNFTLKIRSTKLEDSAMYFCASSDPLRERDRGVRLDQPQHFGDGTRLSIL.

CDR3 sequence: CASSLVPGDEQYF. The CDR3 bases are TGTGCCAGCAGCTTGGTACCCGGGGACGAGCAGTACTTC. J is TRBJ2-7 and V is TRBV5-4, with D perhaps matching TRBD2 (5 bases). V was cut by 0 bases and J by 5 bases, with 9 bases left in between. The CDR3 is 13 residues long. Germline V gene lookup returns CDR1 SGHNT and CDR2 YYREEE (reference sequence).

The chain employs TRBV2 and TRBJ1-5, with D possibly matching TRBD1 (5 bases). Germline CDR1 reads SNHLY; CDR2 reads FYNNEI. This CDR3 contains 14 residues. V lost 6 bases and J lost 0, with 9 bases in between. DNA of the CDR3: TGTGCCAGCAGCGGGACTAATAGCAATCAGCCCCAGCATTTT. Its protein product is CASSGTNSNQPQHF.

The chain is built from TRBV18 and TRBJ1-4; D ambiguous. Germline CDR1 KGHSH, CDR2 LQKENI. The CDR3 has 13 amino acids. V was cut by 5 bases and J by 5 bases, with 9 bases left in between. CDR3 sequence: CASSARLNEKLFF. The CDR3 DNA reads TGTGCCAGCTCAGCACGACTGAATGAAAAACTGTTTTTT.

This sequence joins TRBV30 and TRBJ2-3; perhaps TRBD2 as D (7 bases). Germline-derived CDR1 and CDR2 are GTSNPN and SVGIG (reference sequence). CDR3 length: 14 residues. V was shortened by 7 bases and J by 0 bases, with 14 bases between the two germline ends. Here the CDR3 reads CASAGDTSTDTQYF. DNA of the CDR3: TGTGCCTCCGCGGGGGACACTAGCACAGATACGCAGTATTTT.

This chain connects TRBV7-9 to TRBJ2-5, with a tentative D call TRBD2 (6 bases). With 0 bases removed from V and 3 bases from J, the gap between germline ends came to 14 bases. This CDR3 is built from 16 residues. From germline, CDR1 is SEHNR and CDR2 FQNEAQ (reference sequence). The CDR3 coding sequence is TGTGCCAGCAGCTTAGCGCGGGGTAGCGGAAAAGAGACCCAGTACTTC. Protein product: CASSLARGSGKETQYF. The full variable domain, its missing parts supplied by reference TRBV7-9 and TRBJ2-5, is DTGVSQNPRHKITKRGQNVTFRCDPISEHNRLYWYRQTLGQGPEFLTYFQNEAQLEKSRLLSDRFSAERPKGSFSTLEIQRTEQGDSAMYLCASSLARGSGKETQYFGPGTRLLVL.

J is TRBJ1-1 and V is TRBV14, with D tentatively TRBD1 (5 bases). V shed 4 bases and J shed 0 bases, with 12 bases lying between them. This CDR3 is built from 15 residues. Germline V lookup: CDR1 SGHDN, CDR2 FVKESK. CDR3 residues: CASSPGGVMNTEAFF. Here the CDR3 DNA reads TGTGCCAGCAGCCCGGGGGGGGTGATGAACACTGAAGCTTTCTTT.

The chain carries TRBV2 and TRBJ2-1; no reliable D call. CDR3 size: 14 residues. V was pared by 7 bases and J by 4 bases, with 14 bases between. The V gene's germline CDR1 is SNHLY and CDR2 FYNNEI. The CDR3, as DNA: TGTGCCAGCACCTCCGATGGGCTTTACAATGAGCAGTTCTTC. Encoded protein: CASTSDGLYNEQFF.

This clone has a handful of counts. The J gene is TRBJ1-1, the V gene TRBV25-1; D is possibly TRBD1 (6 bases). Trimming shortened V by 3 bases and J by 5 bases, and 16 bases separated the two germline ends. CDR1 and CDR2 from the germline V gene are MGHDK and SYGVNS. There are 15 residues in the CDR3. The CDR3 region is CASSDWGPQPTEAFF. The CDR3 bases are TGTGCCAGCAGTGATTGGGGGCCGCAGCCGACTGAAGCTTTCTTT.

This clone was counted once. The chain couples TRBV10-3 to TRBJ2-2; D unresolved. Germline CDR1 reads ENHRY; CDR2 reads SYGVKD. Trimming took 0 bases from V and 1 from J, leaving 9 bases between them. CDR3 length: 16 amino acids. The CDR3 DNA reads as TGTGCCATCAGTGAGTCAAGCACCCTGAACACCGGGGAGCTGTTTTTT. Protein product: CAISESSTLNTGELFF.

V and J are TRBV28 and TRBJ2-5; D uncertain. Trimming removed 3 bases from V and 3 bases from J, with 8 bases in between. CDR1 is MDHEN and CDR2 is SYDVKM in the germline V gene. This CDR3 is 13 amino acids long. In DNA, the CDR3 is TGTGCCAGCAGTTTCATAGGAGAAGAGACCCAGTACTTC. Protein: CASSFIGEETQYF. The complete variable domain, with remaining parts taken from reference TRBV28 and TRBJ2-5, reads DVKVTQSSRYLVKRTGEKVFLECVQDMDHENMFWYRQDPGLGLRLIYFSYDVKMKEKGDIPEGYSVSREKKERFSLILESASTNQTSMYLCASSFIGEETQYFGPGTRLLVL.

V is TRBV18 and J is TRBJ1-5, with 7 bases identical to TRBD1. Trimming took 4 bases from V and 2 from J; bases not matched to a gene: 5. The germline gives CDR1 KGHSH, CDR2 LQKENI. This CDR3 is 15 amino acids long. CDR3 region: CASSLETGRNQPQHF. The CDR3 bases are TGTGCCAGCTCACTCGAGACAGGGCGCAATCAGCCCCAGCATTTT. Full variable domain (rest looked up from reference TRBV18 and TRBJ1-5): NAGVMQNPRHLVRRRGQEARLRCSPMKGHSHVYWYRQLPEEGLKFMVYLQKENIIDESGMPKERFSAEFPKEGPSILRIQQVVRGDSAAYFCASSLETGRNQPQHFGDGTRLSIL.

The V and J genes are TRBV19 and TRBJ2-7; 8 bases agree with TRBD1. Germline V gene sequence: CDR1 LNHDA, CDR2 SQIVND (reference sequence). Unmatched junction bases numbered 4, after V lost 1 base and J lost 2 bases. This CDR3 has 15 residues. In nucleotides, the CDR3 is TGTGCCAGTAGTATAGTCGGACAGGGTGCCTACGAGCAGTACTTC. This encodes CASSIVGQGAYEQYF.

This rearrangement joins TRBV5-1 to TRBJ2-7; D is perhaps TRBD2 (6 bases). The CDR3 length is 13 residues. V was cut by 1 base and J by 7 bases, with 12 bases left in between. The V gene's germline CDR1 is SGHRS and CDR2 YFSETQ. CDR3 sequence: CASSLRERGEQYF. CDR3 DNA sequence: TGCGCCAGCAGCTTGCGGGAGAGAGGGGAGCAGTACTTC.

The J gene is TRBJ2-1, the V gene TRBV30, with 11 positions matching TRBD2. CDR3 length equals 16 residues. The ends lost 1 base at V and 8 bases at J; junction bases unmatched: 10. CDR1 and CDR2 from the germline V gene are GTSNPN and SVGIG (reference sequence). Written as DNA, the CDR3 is TGTGCCTGGAGTGAGTCGACTAGCGGGATGATTGATGAGCAGTTCTTC. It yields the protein CAWSESTSGMIDEQFF.

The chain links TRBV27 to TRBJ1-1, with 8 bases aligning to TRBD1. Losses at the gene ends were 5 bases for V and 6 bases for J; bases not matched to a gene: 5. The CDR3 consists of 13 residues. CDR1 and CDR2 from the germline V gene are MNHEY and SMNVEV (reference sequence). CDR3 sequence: CASSRDRGAEAFF. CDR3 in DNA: TGTGCCAGCAGTCGTGACAGGGGCGCTGAAGCTTTCTTT.

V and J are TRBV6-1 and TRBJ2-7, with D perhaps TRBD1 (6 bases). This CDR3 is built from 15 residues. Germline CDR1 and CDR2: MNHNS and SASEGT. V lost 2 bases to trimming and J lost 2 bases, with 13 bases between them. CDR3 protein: CASSEKQGPTYEQYF. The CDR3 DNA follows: TGTGCCAGCAGTGAAAAGCAGGGGCCTACCTACGAGCAGTACTTC.

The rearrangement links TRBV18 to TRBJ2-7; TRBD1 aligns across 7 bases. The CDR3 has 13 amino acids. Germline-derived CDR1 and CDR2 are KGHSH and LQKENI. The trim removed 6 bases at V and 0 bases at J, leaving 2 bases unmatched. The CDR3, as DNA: TGTGCCAGCTCGGGGACAGTCTCCTACGAGCAGTACTTC. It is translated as CASSGTVSYEQYF.

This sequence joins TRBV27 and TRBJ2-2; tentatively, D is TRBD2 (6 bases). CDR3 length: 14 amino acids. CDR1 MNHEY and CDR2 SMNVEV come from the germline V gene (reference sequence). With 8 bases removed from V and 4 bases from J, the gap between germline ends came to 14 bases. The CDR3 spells CASRGGATTGELFF. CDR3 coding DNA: TGTGCCAGCCGAGGAGGGGCGACCACCGGGGAGCTGTTTTTT.

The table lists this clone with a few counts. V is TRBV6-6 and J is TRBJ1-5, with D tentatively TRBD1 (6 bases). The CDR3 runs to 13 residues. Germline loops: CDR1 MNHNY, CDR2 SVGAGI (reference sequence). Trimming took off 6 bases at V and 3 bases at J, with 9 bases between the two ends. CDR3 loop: CASRQGTNQPQHF. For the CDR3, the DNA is TGTGCCAGCAGACAGGGTACCAATCAGCCCCAGCATTTT.

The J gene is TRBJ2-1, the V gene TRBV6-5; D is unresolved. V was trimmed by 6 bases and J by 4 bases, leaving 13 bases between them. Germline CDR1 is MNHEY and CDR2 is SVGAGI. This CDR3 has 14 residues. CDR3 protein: CASRPPALYNEQFF. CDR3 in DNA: TGTGCCAGCAGACCACCCGCGCTTTACAATGAGCAGTTCTTC.

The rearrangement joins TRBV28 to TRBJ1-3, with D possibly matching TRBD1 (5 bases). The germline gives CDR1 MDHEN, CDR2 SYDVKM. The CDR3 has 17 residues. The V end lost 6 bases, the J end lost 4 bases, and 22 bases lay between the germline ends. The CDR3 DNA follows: TGTGCCAGCAGCCTCCAGGGAGGCACTATGGTAGGAAACACCATATATTTT. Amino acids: CASSLQGGTMVGNTIYF.